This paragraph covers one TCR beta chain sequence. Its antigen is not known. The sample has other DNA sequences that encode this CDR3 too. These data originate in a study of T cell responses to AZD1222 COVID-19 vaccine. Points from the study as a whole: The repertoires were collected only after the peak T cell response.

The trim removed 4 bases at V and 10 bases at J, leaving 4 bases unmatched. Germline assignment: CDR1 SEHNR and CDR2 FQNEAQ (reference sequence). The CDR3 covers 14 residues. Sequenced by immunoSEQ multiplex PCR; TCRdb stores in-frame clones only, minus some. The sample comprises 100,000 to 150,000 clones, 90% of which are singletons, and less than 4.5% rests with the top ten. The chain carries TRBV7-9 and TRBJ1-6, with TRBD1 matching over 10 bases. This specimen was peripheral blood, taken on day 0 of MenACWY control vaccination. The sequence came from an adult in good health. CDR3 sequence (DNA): TGTGCCAGCAGCTCCGGGACAGGGGACTCACCCCTCCACTTT. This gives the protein CASSSGTGDSPLHF.